This T cell receptor (beta chain) was captured in a study of T cell changes during pregnancy in multiple sclerosis. J lost 3 bases, V lost 6 bases, and 7 bases had no gene match. The CDR3 extends over 15 amino acids. Germline values: CDR1 SQVTM, CDR2 ANQGSEA. The data were produced by immunoSEQ multiplex PCR, yet TCRdb's version contains in-frame clones alone and is incomplete. The table has about 100,000 clones, around 92% seen once. This clone was detected only once. The specimen was peripheral blood, collected before pregnancy. The rearrangement links TRBV29-1 to TRBJ2-5; 13 bases agree with TRBD2. This clonotype originated in a female donor with multiple sclerosis, enrolled in a pregnancy study. Written as DNA, the CDR3 is TGCAGCGTAAGGACTAGCGGGAGCCCCGAAGAGACCCAGTACTTC. Its protein is CSVRTSGSPEETQYF.